One sample yielded the 24 T cell receptor beta chains listed below, sequenced in a study of Tregs in tolerant kidney transplant recipients (dated by TCRdb to about 2019). Transplants used related donors with nonmyeloablative bone marrow transplantation; mixed chimerism was transient in the human trials. Preparation of the library involved the immunoSEQ multiplex PCR assay. The immuneACCESS repertoire file appears here via TCRdb, limited to in-frame rearrangements. These files lack a portion of the clones; in checked studies, under half of the deficit traces to unresolved V genes, and the cause of the others is not known. In all, the sample holds 54,000 or so clones, and roughly nine tenths of those were seen once. Together, the top ten hold approximately 16% of the sample. Sample: CD8+ T cells from blood (PBMCs), taken 24 months after the transplant. These receptors all come from a human patient who received a combined kidney and bone marrow transplant. After a transplant, certain T cells may trace back to the graft donor.

This clone was detected only a few times. The J gene is TRBJ2-7, the V gene TRBV2; 10 bases are a match to TRBD1. The V and J ends lost 8 bases and 6 bases, in that order; junction bases with no gene match: 4. The CDR3 is made up of 12 amino acids. The V gene's germline CDR1 is SNHLY and CDR2 FYNNEI. CDR3 loop: CASEGTGAEQYF. CDR3 coding DNA: TGTGCCAGCGAGGGGACAGGGGCCGAGCAGTACTTC.

The V and J genes are TRBV5-1 and TRBJ2-1; a possible D gene is TRBD2 (6 bases). Germline-derived CDR1 and CDR2 are SGHRS and YFSETQ. The CDR3 runs 14 residues. V was cut by 0 bases and J by 6 bases, with 10 bases left in between. The CDR3 DNA reads as TGCGCCAGCAGCTTGGGGTGGGGACTCAATGAGCAGTTCTTC. Its protein is CASSLGWGLNEQFF.

The chain joins TRBV6-5 to TRBJ1-5, with TRBD1 identical over 7 bases. CDR1 is MNHEY and CDR2 is SVGAGI in the germline V gene. With 6 bases clipped from V and 6 bases from J, the junction kept 11 bases outside the gene matches. This CDR3 is 15 amino acids long. This CDR3 reads CASSPTTGYGQPQHF. The CDR3 DNA is TGTGCCAGCAGCCCCACGACAGGGTACGGTCAGCCCCAGCATTTT.

The V call is TRBV9, the J call TRBJ1-2; a possible D gene is TRBD1 (6 bases). V lost 4 bases to trimming and J lost 5 bases, with 15 bases between them. The CDR3 consists of 14 residues. Germline V gives CDR1 SGDLS, CDR2 YYNGEE. Written as DNA, the CDR3 is TGTGCCAGCAGCACACAGGGATTCGGGTATGGCTACACCTTC. The encoded protein is CASSTQGFGYGYTF.

CDR3 nucleotides: TGTGCCAGCAGCTTAGAGGGGACAGTTGGGACGGTACTAGCCAAAAACATTCAGTACTTC. This gives the protein CASSLEGTVGTVLAKNIQYF. This rearrangement joins TRBV11-2 to TRBJ2-4, with 7 bases fitting TRBD1. From germline, CDR1 is SGHAT and CDR2 FQNNGV. CDR3 length: 20 residues. The trim removed 0 bases at V and 0 bases at J, leaving 14 bases unmatched.

The chain uses TRBV27 and TRBJ2-7; D possibly corresponds to TRBD2 (6 bases). This CDR3 is built from 13 residues. The V end lost 6 bases, the J end lost 0 bases, and 9 bases lay between the germline ends. Germline CDR1 MNHEY, CDR2 SMNVEV (reference sequence). The CDR3 reads CASSPGGSYEQYF. The CDR3 nucleotides read TGTGCCAGCAGCCCCGGGGGCTCCTACGAGCAGTACTTC.

This clone was detected once. The chain has TRBV7-9 and TRBJ1-1; D not certain. The CDR3 runs 14 residues. Trimming removed 8 bases from V and 6 bases from J, with 19 bases in between. CDR1 and CDR2 from the germline V gene are SEHNR and FQNEAQ (reference sequence). The CDR3 coding sequence is TGTGCCAGCCGGGCCCGGGGTTTAGTCTCTGAAGCTTTCTTT. It translates to CASRARGLVSEAFF.

The rearrangement uses TRBV4-3 and TRBJ2-6; TRBD2 agrees at 10 bases. Germline V CDR1 and CDR2: LGHNA, YSLEER. CDR3 size: 18 residues. The trim removed 4 bases at V and 3 bases at J, leaving 9 bases unmatched. The CDR3 loop is CASSLLRAGGDGANVLTF. CDR3 DNA sequence: TGCGCCAGCAGCCTCCTGAGAGCGGGAGGGGATGGGGCCAACGTCCTGACTTTC.

This chain connects TRBV21-1 to TRBJ1-5. TRBV21-1 is a pseudogene locus. This CDR3 region has 13 residues. The CDR3: CASSWPRGQPQHF. DNA of the CDR3: TGTGCCAGCAGCTGGCCCCGAGGACAGCCCCAGCATTTT.

This chain uses TRBV5-6 with TRBJ2-5; no clear D gene. The CDR3 spans 13 residues. The ends were cut back, 0 bases at V and 5 bases at J, with 8 bases in the middle. Germline loops: CDR1 SGHDT, CDR2 YYEEEE. The CDR3 is CASSLGAAETQYF. CDR3 bases: TGTGCCAGCAGCTTGGGGGCTGCGGAGACCCAGTACTTC. The entire variable domain, with the rest obtained from reference TRBV5-6 and TRBJ2-5, is as follows: DAGVTQSPTHLIKTRGQQVTLRCSPKSGHDTVSWYQQALGQGPQFIFQYYEEEERQRGNFPDRFSGHQFPNYSSELNVNALLLGDSALYLCASSLGAAETQYFGPGTRLLVL.

This chain uses TRBV27 with TRBJ2-3, with 7 nucleotides matching TRBD2. Per germline, CDR1 MNHEY and CDR2 SMNVEV (reference sequence). With 2 bases clipped from V and 5 bases from J, the junction kept 10 bases outside the gene matches. This CDR3 contains 16 residues. The CDR3 protein is CASSLDWRGMKDTQYF. The CDR3, as DNA: TGTGCCAGCAGTTTAGATTGGCGGGGGATGAAAGATACGCAGTATTTT.

V is TRBV15 and J is TRBJ2-1, with 9 bases that match TRBD1. Germline V gene lookup returns CDR1 LNHNV and CDR2 YYDKDF (reference sequence). The CDR3 extends over 15 amino acids. Losses at the gene ends were 4 bases for V and 3 bases for J; bases not matched to a gene: 4. In DNA form, the CDR3 reads TGTGCCACCAGCATCCTGACAGGGGGCTACAATGAGCAGTTCTTC. This encodes CATSILTGGYNEQFF.

This chain uses TRBV7-3 with TRBJ2-3; 14 bases are shared with TRBD2. This CDR3 region has 16 residues. The germline CDR1 and CDR2 sequences are SGHTA and FQGTGA. Trimming removed 4 bases from V and 3 bases from J; junction bases left unmatched: 3. The CDR3 DNA is TGTGCCAGCAGCTCAGGGACTAGCGGGAGTACAGATACGCAGTATTTT. Protein product: CASSSGTSGSTDTQYF.

This sequence joins TRBV21-1 and TRBJ2-1; the table's D call, TRBD1, was not checked against the DNA. TRBV21-1 is described as a pseudogene. This CDR3 has 17 residues. In DNA, the CDR3 is TGTGCCAGCAGCAAAGCCTTAGGGGGCCCCCCATACAATGAGCAGTTCTTC. Residues: CASSKALGGPPYNEQFF.

The CDR3 spells CASSLGGYSGNTIYF. The CDR3 bases are TGTGCCAGTAGCCTGGGGGGATACTCTGGAAACACCATATATTTT. This chain connects TRBV19 to TRBJ1-3; tentatively, D is TRBD1 (5 bases). The ends were cut back, 6 bases at V and 0 bases at J, with 12 bases in the middle. From germline, CDR1 is LNHDA and CDR2 SQIVND (reference sequence). The CDR3 consists of 15 residues.

The chain links TRBV4-3 to TRBJ2-7; no clear D gene. This CDR3 is 13 amino acids long. Germline CDR1 reads LGHNA; CDR2 reads YSLEER. V was clipped by 0 bases and J by 0 bases, with 3 bases between them. The CDR3 bases are TGCGCCAGCAGCCAAGATCGCTCCTACGAGCAGTACTTC. Encoded protein: CASSQDRSYEQYF.

The genes are TRBV19 and TRBJ1-2, with 11 bases lining up with TRBD1. The CDR3 is 15 residues long. In germline, CDR1 is LNHDA, CDR2 SQIVND (reference sequence). V dropped 3 bases and J dropped 8; count of bases not matched to a gene: 8. The CDR3 coding sequence is TGTGCCAGTAGTATTACTGGACAGGGGGCGGAAGGCTACACCTTC. It encodes CASSITGQGAEGYTF.

V gene TRBV5-4 combines with J gene TRBJ2-5, with 11 bases matching TRBD1. The DNA matches TRBJ2-7 better at its end, which makes the J call doubtful. CDR3 length: 15 residues. CDR1 SGHNT and CDR2 YYREEE come from the germline V gene (reference sequence). The CDR3: CASSLGQGASYEQYF. DNA of the CDR3: TGTGCCAGCAGCCTTGGACAGGGGGCTTCCTACGAGCAGTACTTC.

The count of this clone is one. The chain uses TRBV7-6 and TRBJ1-6; TRBD1 aligns across 8 bases. V trimming: 4 bases; J trimming: 6 bases; junction bases outside the gene matches: 2. The CDR3 spans 14 residues. CDR1 SGHVS and CDR2 FNYEAQ come from the germline V gene. CDR3 amino acids: CASSSDRGNSPLHF. Here the CDR3 DNA reads TGTGCCAGCAGCTCCGACAGGGGTAATTCACCCCTCCACTTT.

This chain connects TRBV11-3 to TRBJ1-3; D is ambiguous. V lost 1 base, J lost 0 bases, and 10 bases lay in between. There are 16 residues in the CDR3. Germline CDR1 is SGHNT and CDR2 is YENEEA. The CDR3 loop is CASSLAFSSSGNTIYF. The CDR3 DNA is TGTGCCAGCAGCTTAGCCTTCTCCAGCTCTGGAAACACCATATATTTT.

V is TRBV9 and J is TRBJ2-7; a weak D match, TRBD1 (5 bases). CDR1 and CDR2 (germline): SGDLS, YYNGEE. The CDR3 loop spans 15 amino acids. Trimming stripped 0 bases from V and 3 bases from J, with 13 bases between. The CDR3 loop reads CASSVASGQGYEQYF. In DNA form, the CDR3 reads TGTGCCAGCAGCGTAGCCTCCGGGCAGGGCTACGAGCAGTACTTC.

The rearrangement joins TRBV19 to TRBJ2-1; D possibly corresponds to TRBD1 (5 bases). CDR1 LNHDA and CDR2 SQIVND come from the germline V gene (reference sequence). There are 15 residues in the CDR3. V dropped 5 bases and J dropped 0 bases, with 11 bases sitting between them. Here the CDR3 reads CASSLTVSSYNEQFF. The CDR3 bases are TGTGCCAGTAGTTTGACAGTCAGCTCCTACAATGAGCAGTTCTTC.

The chain employs TRBV4-2 and TRBJ2-7; 7 positions match TRBD1. From germline, CDR1 is LGHNA and CDR2 YNFKEQ. V lost 1 base, J lost 2 bases, and 11 bases stayed unmatched. The CDR3 consists of 17 residues. CDR3: CASSQGVSTGNTYEQYF. The CDR3 bases are TGTGCCAGCAGCCAAGGGGTTTCGACAGGGAACACCTACGAGCAGTACTTC.

The chain joins TRBV5-4 to TRBJ2-2; 9 nucleotides agree with TRBD2. With V trimmed by 4 bases and J by 0 bases, 10 bases remained unmatched. Germline V lookup: CDR1 SGHNT, CDR2 YYREEE (reference sequence). The CDR3 covers 18 residues. CDR3 region: CASSIRVLAGSNTGELFF. CDR3 DNA sequence: TGTGCCAGCAGCATAAGGGTTCTAGCGGGGTCGAACACCGGGGAGCTGTTTTTT.